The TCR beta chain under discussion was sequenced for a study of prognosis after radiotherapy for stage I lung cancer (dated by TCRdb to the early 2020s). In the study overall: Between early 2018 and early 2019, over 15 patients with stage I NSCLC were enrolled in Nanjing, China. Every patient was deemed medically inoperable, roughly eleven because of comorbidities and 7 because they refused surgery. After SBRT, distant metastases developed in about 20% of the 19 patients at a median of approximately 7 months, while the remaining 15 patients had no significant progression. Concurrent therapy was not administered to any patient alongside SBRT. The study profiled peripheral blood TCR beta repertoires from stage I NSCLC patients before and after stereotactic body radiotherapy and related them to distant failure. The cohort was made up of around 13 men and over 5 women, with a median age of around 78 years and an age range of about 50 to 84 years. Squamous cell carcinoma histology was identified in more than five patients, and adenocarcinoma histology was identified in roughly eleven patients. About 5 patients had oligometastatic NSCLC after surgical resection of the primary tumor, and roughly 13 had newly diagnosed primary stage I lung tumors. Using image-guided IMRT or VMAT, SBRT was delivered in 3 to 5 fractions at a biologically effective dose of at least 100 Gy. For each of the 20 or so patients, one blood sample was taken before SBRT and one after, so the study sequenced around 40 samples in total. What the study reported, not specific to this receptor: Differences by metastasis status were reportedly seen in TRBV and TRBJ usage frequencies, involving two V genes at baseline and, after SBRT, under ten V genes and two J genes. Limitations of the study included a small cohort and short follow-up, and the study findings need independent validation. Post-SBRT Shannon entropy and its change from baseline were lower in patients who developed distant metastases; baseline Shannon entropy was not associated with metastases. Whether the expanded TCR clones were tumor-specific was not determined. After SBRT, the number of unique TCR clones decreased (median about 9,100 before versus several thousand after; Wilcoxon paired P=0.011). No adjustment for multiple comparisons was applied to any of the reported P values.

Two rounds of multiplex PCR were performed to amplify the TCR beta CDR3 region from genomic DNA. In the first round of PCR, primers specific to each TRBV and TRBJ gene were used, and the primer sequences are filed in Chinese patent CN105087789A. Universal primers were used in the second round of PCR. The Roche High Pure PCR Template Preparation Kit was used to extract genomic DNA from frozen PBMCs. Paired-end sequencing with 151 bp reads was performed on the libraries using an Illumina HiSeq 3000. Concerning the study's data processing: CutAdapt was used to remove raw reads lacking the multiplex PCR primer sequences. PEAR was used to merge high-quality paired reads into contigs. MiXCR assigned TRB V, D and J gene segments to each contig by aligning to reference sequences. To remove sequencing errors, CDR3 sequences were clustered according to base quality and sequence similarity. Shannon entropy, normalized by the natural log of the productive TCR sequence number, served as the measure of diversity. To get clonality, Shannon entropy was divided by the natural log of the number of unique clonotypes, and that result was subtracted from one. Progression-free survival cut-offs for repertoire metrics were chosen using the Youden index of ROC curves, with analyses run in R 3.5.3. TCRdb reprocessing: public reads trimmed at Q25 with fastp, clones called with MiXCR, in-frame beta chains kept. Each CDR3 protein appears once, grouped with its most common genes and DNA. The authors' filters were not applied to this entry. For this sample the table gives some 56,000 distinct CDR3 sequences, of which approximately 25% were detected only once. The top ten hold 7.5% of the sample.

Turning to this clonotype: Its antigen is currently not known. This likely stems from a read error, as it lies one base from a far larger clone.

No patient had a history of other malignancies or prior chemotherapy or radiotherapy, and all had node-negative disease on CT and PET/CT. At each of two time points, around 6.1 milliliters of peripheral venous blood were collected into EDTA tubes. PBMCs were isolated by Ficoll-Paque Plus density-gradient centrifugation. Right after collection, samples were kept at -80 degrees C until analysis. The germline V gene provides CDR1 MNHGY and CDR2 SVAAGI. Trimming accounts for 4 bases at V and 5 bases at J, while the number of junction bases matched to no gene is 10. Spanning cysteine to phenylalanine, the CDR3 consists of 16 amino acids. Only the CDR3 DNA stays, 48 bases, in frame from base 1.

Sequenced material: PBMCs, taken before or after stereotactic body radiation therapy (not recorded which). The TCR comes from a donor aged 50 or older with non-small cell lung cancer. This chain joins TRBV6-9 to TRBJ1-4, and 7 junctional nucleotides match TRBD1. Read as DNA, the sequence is TGTGCCAGCAGTTCCTCCCCGGTACAGGGGAATGAAAAACTGTTTTTT. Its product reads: CASSSSPVQGNEKLFF.